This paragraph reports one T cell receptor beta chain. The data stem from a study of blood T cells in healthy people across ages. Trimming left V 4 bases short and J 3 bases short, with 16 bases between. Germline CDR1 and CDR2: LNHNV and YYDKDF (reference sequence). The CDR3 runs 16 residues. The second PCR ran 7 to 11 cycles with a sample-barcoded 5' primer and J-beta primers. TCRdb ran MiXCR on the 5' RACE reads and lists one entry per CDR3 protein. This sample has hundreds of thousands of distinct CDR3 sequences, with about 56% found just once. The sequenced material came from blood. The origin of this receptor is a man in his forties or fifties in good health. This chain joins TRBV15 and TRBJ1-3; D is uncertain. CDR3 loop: CATSTEPVLGGNTIYF. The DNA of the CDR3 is TGTGCCACCAGCACCGAACCAGTACTCGGTGGAAACACCATATATTTT.